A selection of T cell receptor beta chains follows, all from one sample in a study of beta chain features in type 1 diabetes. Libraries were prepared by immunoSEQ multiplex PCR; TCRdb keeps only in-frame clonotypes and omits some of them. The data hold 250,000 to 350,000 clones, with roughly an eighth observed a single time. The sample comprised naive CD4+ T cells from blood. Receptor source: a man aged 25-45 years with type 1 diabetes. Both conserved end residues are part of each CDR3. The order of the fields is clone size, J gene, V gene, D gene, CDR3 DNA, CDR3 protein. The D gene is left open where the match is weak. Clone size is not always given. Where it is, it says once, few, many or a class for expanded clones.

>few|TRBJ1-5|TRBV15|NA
TGTGCCACCAGCGAGGGGGTGCAGCCCCAGCATTTT
CATSEGVQPQHF
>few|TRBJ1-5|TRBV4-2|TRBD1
TGTGCCAGCAGCCAGAAGCCGACAGGGGGAAGCAATCAGCCCCAGCATTTT
CASSQKPTGGSNQPQHF
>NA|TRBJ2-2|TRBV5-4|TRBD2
TGTGCCAGCAGCTTGGGCGGGAGGGAGAACACCGGGGAGCTGTTTTTT
CASSLGGRENTGELFF
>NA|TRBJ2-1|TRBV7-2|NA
TGTGCCAGCAGCCCTGGACTACCCGAGTACAATGAGCAGTTCTTC
CASSPGLPEYNEQFF
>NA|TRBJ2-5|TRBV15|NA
TGTGCCACCAGCAGAGACAGCCAAGAGACCCAGTACTTC
CATSRDSQETQYF
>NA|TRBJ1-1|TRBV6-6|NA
TGTGCCAGCGCTTGGGCGAACACTGAAGCTTTCTTT
CASAWANTEAFF
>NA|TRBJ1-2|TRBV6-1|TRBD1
TGTGCCAGCAGACGCAGGGGGGACGATGGCTACACCTTC
CASRRRGDDGYTF
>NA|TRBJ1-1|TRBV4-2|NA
TGTGCCAGCAGCCAATCGGGACAGAACACTGAAGCTTTCTTT
CASSQSGQNTEAFF
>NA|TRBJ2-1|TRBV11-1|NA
TGTGCCAGCAGCTTATGGCAGGCGAGCAATGAGCAGTTCTTC
CASSLWQASNEQFF
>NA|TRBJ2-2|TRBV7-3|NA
TGTGCCAGCAGCCTCTCTCAGGCCGGGGAGCTGTTTTTT
CASSLSQAGELFF
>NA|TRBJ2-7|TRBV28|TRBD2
TGTGCCAGCAGTTTAGGGCGGGAGGACGAGCAGTACTTC
CASSLGREDEQYF
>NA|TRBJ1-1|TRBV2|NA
TGTGCCAGCCTTCGGGCGGGGGTTTTCAACACTGAAGCTTTCTTT
CASLRAGVFNTEAFF
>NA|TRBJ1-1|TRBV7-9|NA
TGTGCCAGCAGCTTTGGGACTGGCGACCCGGGTGCTTTCTTT
CASSFGTGDPGAFF
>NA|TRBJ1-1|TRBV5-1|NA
TGCGCCAGCAGCTCCCTTGCTGCGCGGACTGAAGCTTTCTTT
CASSSLAARTEAFF
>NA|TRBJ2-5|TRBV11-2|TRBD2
TGTGCCAGCAGCTTAGGGGGGACTAGCGAGCGGAGGGAGACCCAGTACTTC
CASSLGGTSERRETQYF
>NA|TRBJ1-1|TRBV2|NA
TGTGCCAGCAGGACGAACCAGGACACTGAAGCTTTCTTT
CASRTNQDTEAFF
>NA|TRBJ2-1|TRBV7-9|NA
TGTGCCAGCAGCTTAGTTGGGGGGTACAATGAGCAGTTCTTC
CASSLVGGYNEQFF
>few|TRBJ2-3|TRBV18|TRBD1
TGTGCCAGCTCACCCCAGGGGGGCACAGATACGCAGTATTTT
CASSPQGGTDTQYF
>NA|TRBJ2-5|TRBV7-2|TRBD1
TGTGCCAGCAGCTTGACAGGGAAAGAGACCCAGTACTTC
CASSLTGKETQYF
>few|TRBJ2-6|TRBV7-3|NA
TGTGCCAGCAGCTTTGAGATCTCTGGGGCCAACGTCCTGACTTTC
CASSFEISGANVLTF
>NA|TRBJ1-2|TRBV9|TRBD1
TGTGCCAGCAGCGTAGAAGGGACAGGGAGAGAGGGGGGCTACACCTTC
CASSVEGTGREGGYTF
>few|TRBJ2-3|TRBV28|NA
TGTGCCAGCAGTTGGGGGCCGCTGGGGACAGATACGCAGTATTTT
CASSWGPLGTDTQYF
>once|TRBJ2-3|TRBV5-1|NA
TGCGCCAGCAGCCCGATGGGGCGGCGGGATACGCAGTATTTT
CASSPMGRRDTQYF
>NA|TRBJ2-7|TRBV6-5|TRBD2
TGTGCCAGCAGTCGTAGCGGGAGCAGCTCCTACGAGCAGTACTTC
CASSRSGSSSYEQYF
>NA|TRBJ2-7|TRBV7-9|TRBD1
TGTGCCAGCAGCTTAGGGACAGGGGACTCCTACGAGCAGTACTTC
CASSLGTGDSYEQYF
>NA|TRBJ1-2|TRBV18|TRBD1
TGTGCCAGCTCACCAACGAGACAGGGGGATGGCTACACCTTC
CASSPTRQGDGYTF
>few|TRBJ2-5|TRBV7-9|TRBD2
TGTGCCAGCAGCCTCCTGGGACTAGCGGGAGTGGAGACCCAGTACTTC
CASSLLGLAGVETQYF
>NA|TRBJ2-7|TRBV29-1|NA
TGCAGCGTCCAGGTAACCTACGAGCAGTACTTC
CSVQVTYEQYF
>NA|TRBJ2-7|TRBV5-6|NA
TGTGCCAGCAGCTTGGGAGCCTTTGGCGAGCAGTACTTC
CASSLGAFGEQYF
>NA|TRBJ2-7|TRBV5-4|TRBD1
TGTGCCAGCAGCCAGAAGGGACAGGACGAGCAGTACTTC
CASSQKGQDEQYF
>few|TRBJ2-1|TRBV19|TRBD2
TGTGCCAGTAGTATAGAGTTAGCGGGAGCTCGGAATGAGCAGTTCTTC
CASSIELAGARNEQFF
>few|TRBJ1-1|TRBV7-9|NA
TGTGCCAGCAGCGGGCAGTGGGGGGCTGAAGCTTTCTTT
CASSGQWGAEAFF
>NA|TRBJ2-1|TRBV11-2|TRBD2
TGTGCCAGCAGCTTAGTCCCCTCGGGACTAGGGTGGAATGAGCAGTTCTTC
CASSLVPSGLGWNEQFF
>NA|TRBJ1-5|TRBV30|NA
TGTGCCTGGGCCACAGGGTTGGGAAATCAGCCCCAGCATTTT
CAWATGLGNQPQHF
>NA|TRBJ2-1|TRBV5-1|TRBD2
TGCGCCAGCAGCGGATATAGCGGGAGCTCCTACAATGAGCAGTTCTTC
CASSGYSGSSYNEQFF
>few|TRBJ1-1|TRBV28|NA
TGTGCCAGCAGTTCAACAGGGGAAGCTTTCTTT
CASSSTGEAFF
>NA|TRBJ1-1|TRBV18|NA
TGTGCCAGCTCGTCCCGGACAGCGAACACTGAAGCTTTCTTT
CASSSRTANTEAFF
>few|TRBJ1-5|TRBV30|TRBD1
TGTGCCTGGAGTCCAGGGGGTTCAAGCAATCAGCCCCAGCATTTT
CAWSPGGSSNQPQHF
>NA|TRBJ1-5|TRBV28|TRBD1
TGTGCCAGCAGTTCGGGACAGGCCGACAATCAGCCCCAGCATTTT
CASSSGQADNQPQHF
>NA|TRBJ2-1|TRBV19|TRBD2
TGTGCCAGTAGCTCCGGGACTAGCGGGATGGGGTCCCTCTATGAGCAGTTCTTC
CASSSGTSGMGSLYEQFF
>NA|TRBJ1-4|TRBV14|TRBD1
TGTGCCAGCAGCCCTGGACAGGGGGAGTATGTTGAAAAACTGTTTTTT
CASSPGQGEYVEKLFF
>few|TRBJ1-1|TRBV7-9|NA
TGTGCCAGCAGCTTAGGGGCCACTGAAGCTTTCTTT
CASSLGATEAFF